A single sample is the source of the 31 T cell receptor beta chains below, sequenced in a study of CD8+ T cells in alopecia areata. Sequencing relied on a cDNA template that was reverse transcribed from extracted RNA. The protocol was immunoSEQ multiplex PCR, while the TCRdb copy is restricted to in-frame clones and leaves out a portion. Altogether 150,000 to 200,000 clones are present, 45% to 60% being singletons, with the ten largest covering about 4.4%. Material: CD4+ T cells sorted from blood. These receptors were taken from a human donor in good health.

About this clone itself: This CDR3 is missing its conserved last phenylalanine or tryptophan, likely due to a read error. The DNA is left out, because the CDR3 cannot be placed on it with certainty; the CDR3 is given as TCRdb lists it. V is TRBV27 and J is TRBJ1-1. Per germline, CDR1 MNHEY and CDR2 SMNVEV (reference sequence). The CDR3 region is 9 residues in length, termini included. This CDR3 is CARTPAGLA.

The CDR3 reads CSVSTGQGIYEQYF. In nucleotides, the CDR3 is TGCAGCGTTTCAACGGGACAGGGTATATACGAGCAGTACTTC. V is TRBV29-1 and J is TRBJ2-7; the match to TRBD1 covers 9 bases. V lost 5 bases and J lost 4; bases outside the gene matches: 9. The germline gives CDR1 SQVTM, CDR2 ANQGSEA. The CDR3 extends over 14 amino acids.

The table lists this clone with a count of one. V is TRBV6-5 and J is TRBJ1-5; 9 bases line up with TRBD1. Germline values: CDR1 MNHEY, CDR2 SVGAGI. With 0 bases clipped from V and 5 bases from J, the junction kept 2 bases outside the gene matches. The CDR3 spans 15 residues. CDR3 residues: CASSYSRDRDQPQHF. The CDR3 coding sequence is TGTGCCAGCAGTTACTCGCGGGACAGGGATCAGCCCCAGCATTTT.

This clone was seen a few times. This chain links TRBV19 with TRBJ1-2, with D hard to call. The CDR3 sequence is 11 residues long. V was cut by 6 bases and J by 8 bases, with 10 bases left in between. Per germline, CDR1 LNHDA and CDR2 SQIVND (reference sequence). CDR3 residues: CASRSAYGYTF. In DNA, the CDR3 is TGTGCCAGTAGATCTGCTTACGGCTACACCTTC.

This clone came up a few times. V and J are TRBV6-5 and TRBJ2-7, with D possibly TRBD1 on 7 matching bases. The ends were cut back, 6 bases at V and 4 bases at J, with 16 bases in the middle. CDR1 and CDR2 from the germline V gene are MNHEY and SVGAGI. The CDR3 runs to 14 residues. The CDR3 DNA is TGTGCCAGCAGCAGGGGGGCTACCTCTTACGAGCAGTACTTC. Its protein product is CASSRGATSYEQYF.

V and J are TRBV29-1 and TRBJ1-1; no definite D call. Looked up from germline, CDR1 is SQVTM and CDR2 is ANQGSEA. The CDR3 consists of 15 residues. The V and J ends lost 4 bases and 5 bases respectively, with 20 bases between them. DNA for the CDR3: TGCAGCGTTGTAAGCGGACGGGCTCAATGGACTGAAGCTTTCTTT. This sequence encodes CSVVSGRAQWTEAFF.

The CDR3 loop reads CASRNRDRSYSNQPQHF. The CDR3 DNA is TGTGCCAGCAGGAACCGGGACAGGTCCTATAGCAATCAGCCCCAGCATTTT. The chain recombines TRBV28 with TRBJ1-5; 8 positions agree with TRBD1. The CDR3 length is 17 residues. Germline CDR1 reads MDHEN; CDR2 reads SYDVKM. After removal of 6 bases from V and 0 bases from J, the junction contained 10 bases not matched to a gene.

The J gene is TRBJ1-5, the V gene TRBV6-1, with D unclear. The CDR3 has 13 residues. V dropped 7 bases and J dropped 3 bases, with 10 bases sitting between them. CDR1 is MNHNS, CDR2 SASEGT, per germline. CDR3 sequence: CASTPQFNQPQHF. The CDR3 DNA is TGTGCCAGCACGCCCCAGTTCAATCAGCCCCAGCATTTT.

This clone was observed a few times. V and J are TRBV29-1 and TRBJ1-1; D gene uncertain. Germline V gene lookup returns CDR1 SQVTM and CDR2 ANQGSEA. V gave up 3 bases and J gave up 7 bases, with 15 bases separating them. CDR3 length: 13 residues. For the CDR3, the DNA is TGCAGCGTTGAGGGCAGATTAAATCGTGAAGCTTTCTTT. Translation: CSVEGRLNREAFF. The full variable domain, in which reference TRBV29-1 and TRBJ1-1 provide the parts outside the CDR3, is SAVISQKPSRDICQRGTSLTIQCQVDSQVTMMFWYRQQPGQSLTLIATANQGSEATYESGFVIDKFPISRPNLTFSTLTVSNMSPEDSSIYLCSVEGRLNREAFFGQGTRLTVV.

V and J are TRBV4-2 and TRBJ1-1; weak D call: TRBD1 (6 bases). CDR3 length equals 17 residues. Germline V gene sequence: CDR1 LGHNA, CDR2 YNFKEQ. The V end lost 6 bases, the J end lost 0 bases, and 20 bases lay between the germline ends. This CDR3 reads CASSRFSHGTMNTEAFF. CDR3 DNA: TGTGCCAGCAGTCGATTTTCCCACGGGACAATGAACACTGAAGCTTTCTTT.

Only a few counts were recorded for this clone. The chain has TRBV29-1 and TRBJ1-2, with 9 bases lining up with TRBD1. V dropped 7 bases and J dropped 12; count of bases not matched to a gene: 9. The CDR3 length is 11 residues. Germline V gene sequence: CDR1 SQVTM, CDR2 ANQGSEA. CDR3 DNA: TGCAGCGCAGGACAGGGGACAAGGGACACCTTC. As protein: CSAGQGTRDTF.

This rearrangement joins TRBV29-1 to TRBJ2-1; D may match TRBD1 or TRBD2 (5 bases each). CDR1 SQVTM and CDR2 ANQGSEA come from the germline V gene. V was shortened by 7 bases and J by 6 bases, with 13 bases between the two germline ends. This CDR3 spans 12 amino acids. The CDR3 loop reads CSAGSQGNEQFF. The CDR3 DNA reads TGCAGCGCTGGGAGTCAGGGCAATGAGCAGTTCTTC.

This clone was seen many times. In DNA, the CDR3 is TGCGCCAGCAGTTGGATGGGCAATCAGCCCCAGCATTTT. Translation: CASSWMGNQPQHF. This chain joins TRBV5-1 and TRBJ1-5, with unresolved D. Trimming left V 5 bases short and J 2 bases short, with 8 bases between. CDR1 is SGHRS, CDR2 YFSETQ, per germline. The CDR3 loop spans 13 amino acids.

The J gene is TRBJ1-2, the V gene TRBV7-9; weak D call: TRBD1 (6 bases). Per the germline V gene, CDR1 is SEHNR and CDR2 is FQNEAQ (reference sequence). This CDR3 has 18 residues. V gave up 5 bases and J gave up 1 base, with 23 bases separating them. In DNA form, the CDR3 reads TGTGCCAGCAGCCCAACCACATCCCCTGCCAGGGGTAACTATGGCTACACCTTC. As protein: CASSPTTSPARGNYGYTF.

V is TRBV6-6 and J is TRBJ2-2; 8 bases are shared with TRBD1. The V gene's germline CDR1 is MNHNY and CDR2 SVGAGI (reference sequence). The CDR3 sequence is 16 residues long. V lost 6 bases, J lost 2 bases, and 8 bases stayed unmatched. CDR3 DNA: TGTGCCAGCAGCCGTAGGACAGGGTTAAACACCGGGGAGCTGTTTTTT. Its protein product is CASSRRTGLNTGELFF.

This sequence joins TRBV29-1 and TRBJ2-7, with D perhaps being TRBD1 or TRBD2 (5 bases each). V lost 6 bases to trimming and J lost 7 bases, with 16 bases between them. This CDR3 has 12 amino acids. Germline values: CDR1 SQVTM, CDR2 ANQGSEA. The CDR3 spells CSVRTSGREQYF. The CDR3 nucleotides read TGCAGCGTCCGAACTTCGGGGCGGGAGCAGTACTTC.

The genes are TRBV27 and TRBJ1-1; D gene unclear. Germline V gene data show CDR1 as MNHEY and CDR2 as SMNVEV (reference sequence). This CDR3 contains 13 residues. The V end lost 3 bases, the J end lost 7 bases, and 12 bases lay between the germline ends. CDR3: CASSFGRYIEAFF. DNA for the CDR3: TGTGCCAGCAGTTTTGGCCGTTACATTGAAGCTTTCTTT.

This chain links TRBV6-5 with TRBJ2-7, with 15 bases identical to TRBD2. This CDR3 has 15 residues. Germline values: CDR1 MNHEY, CDR2 SVGAGI. The junction had 6 bases not matched to a gene; V was cut back by 5 bases and J by 7 bases. This chain's CDR3 is CASSQPGLAGGEQYF. CDR3 coding DNA: TGTGCCAGCAGTCAACCGGGACTAGCGGGAGGTGAGCAGTACTTC.

The genes are TRBV6-5 and TRBJ2-7; 8 bases line up with TRBD1. The CDR3 loop spans 14 amino acids. Germline V gives CDR1 MNHEY, CDR2 SVGAGI. Trimming removed 4 bases from V and 3 bases from J; junction bases left unmatched: 5. In DNA form, the CDR3 reads TGTGCCAGCAGTTCAGGGGGCTCAATCTACGAGCAGTACTTC. It translates to CASSSGGSIYEQYF.

CDR3 in amino acids: CSVEEGRIGAFF. CDR3 coding DNA: TGCAGCGTTGAAGAGGGGAGGATCGGAGCTTTCTTT. J is TRBJ1-1 and V is TRBV29-1; D remains ambiguous. This CDR3 comprises 12 residues. With 0 bases removed from V and 10 bases from J, the gap between germline ends came to 12 bases. Germline V gives CDR1 SQVTM, CDR2 ANQGSEA.

V is TRBV29-1 and J is TRBJ2-3; possibly TRBD1 or TRBD2 for D (5 bases each). CDR3 length: 15 amino acids. Germline V gene data show CDR1 as SQVTM and CDR2 as ANQGSEA. Trimming left V 5 bases short and J 3 bases short, with 18 bases between. The CDR3 sequence: CSVLPKGTVTDTQYF. CDR3 DNA sequence: TGCAGCGTTCTGCCTAAAGGGACGGTAACAGATACGCAGTATTTT.

V and J are TRBV15 and TRBJ2-5; D is ambiguous. The germline V and J ends were trimmed by 0 bases and 0 bases, with 5 bases remaining between them. The germline CDR1 and CDR2 sequences are LNHNV and YYDKDF (reference sequence). This CDR3 comprises 14 residues. CDR3 residues: CATSREPDQETQYF. The CDR3 DNA sequence: TGTGCCACCAGCAGAGAACCAGACCAAGAGACCCAGTACTTC.

This clone was detected a few times. CDR3 DNA: TGTGCCTGGAGTGAGGCAGGCATGAACACTGAAGCTTTCTTT. Translated, it gives CAWSEAGMNTEAFF. The chain uses TRBV30 and TRBJ1-1; no definite D call. The CDR3 consists of 14 residues. Trimming pared 1 base from V and 0 bases from J, leaving 9 bases between. In germline, CDR1 is GTSNPN, CDR2 SVGIG (reference sequence).

The chain is built from TRBV6-1 and TRBJ1-5; D is unresolved. The CDR3 is 15 amino acids. CDR1 and CDR2 from the germline V gene are MNHNS and SASEGT. The V and J ends lost 4 bases and 2 bases respectively, with 12 bases between them. This chain's CDR3 is CASSAIGSGNQPQHF. In nucleotides, the CDR3 is TGTGCCAGCAGTGCAATAGGTAGCGGCAATCAGCCCCAGCATTTT.

This clone was counted a few times. The chain uses TRBV7-9 and TRBJ1-2; tentatively, D is TRBD1 (5 bases). Germline CDR1 is SEHNR and CDR2 is FQNEAQ (reference sequence). The V and J ends lost 3 bases and 0 bases respectively, with 8 bases between them. CDR3 length: 14 residues. The chain's CDR3 is CASSLGLANYGYTF. As DNA, the CDR3 is TGTGCCAGCAGCTTGGGGCTAGCTAACTATGGCTACACCTTC.

The gene calls are TRBV6-6 and TRBJ1-5; D is ambiguous. Trimming took off 10 bases at V and 3 bases at J, with 19 bases between the two ends. In germline, CDR1 is MNHNY, CDR2 SVGAGI (reference sequence). The CDR3 consists of 15 residues. Written as DNA, the CDR3 is TGTGCCACCGGATCAGGCCGGCTCCCCAATCAGCCCCAGCATTTT. As protein: CATGSGRLPNQPQHF.

With regard to this clone: The same CDR3 arises from other DNA sequences in this sample as well. The V gene is TRBV5-1, the J gene TRBJ1-2; 7 nucleotides agree with TRBD1. The germline gives CDR1 SGHRS, CDR2 YFSETQ. V lost 1 base and J lost 5; bases outside the gene matches: 2. The CDR3 contains 13 residues. For the CDR3, the DNA is TGCGCCAGCAGCTTGACAGGGGTATATGGCTACACCTTC. Translating it yields CASSLTGVYGYTF.

This clone has only one observation. This sequence joins TRBV28 and TRBJ2-1, with 8 bases matching TRBD2. In germline, CDR1 is MDHEN, CDR2 SYDVKM. The V and J ends lost 2 bases and 4 bases, in that order; junction bases with no gene match: 1. CDR3 length equals 14 residues. The CDR3 region has the DNA TGTGCCAGCAGTTTACGGGAGGGATACAATGAGCAGTTCTTC. It specifies CASSLREGYNEQFF. Full variable domain (remainder filled in from reference TRBV28 and TRBJ2-1): DVKVTQSSRYLVKRTGEKVFLECVQDMDHENMFWYRQDPGLGLRLIYFSYDVKMKEKGDIPEGYSVSREKKERFSLILESASTNQTSMYLCASSLREGYNEQFFGPGTRLTVL.

This clone has only a few counts. This chain connects TRBV5-1 to TRBJ2-7, with 7 bases identical to TRBD1. This CDR3 contains 15 residues. After removal of 4 bases from V and 4 bases from J, the junction contained 11 bases not matched to a gene. CDR1 and CDR2 from the germline V gene are SGHRS and YFSETQ. CDR3 loop: CASSPSRQGPYEQYF. The CDR3 bases are TGCGCCAGCAGCCCAAGCCGACAGGGTCCATACGAGCAGTACTTC.

This chain uses TRBV29-1 with TRBJ2-5; 8 nucleotides line up with TRBD1. This CDR3 is built from 14 residues. J gave up 5 bases and V 4 bases, and 9 bases lay outside the gene matches. The germline V gene has CDR1 SQVTM and CDR2 ANQGSEA. The CDR3 region has the DNA TGCAGCGTTGGCGGACAGGGTTTAGGGGAGACCCAGTACTTC. It codes for CSVGGQGLGETQYF.

The chain has TRBV7-9 and TRBJ2-7, with a possible D match to TRBD1 (6 bases). The CDR3 loop spans 17 amino acids. The V gene lost 5 bases and the J gene lost 2 bases, with 22 bases spanning the gap. Germline V lookup: CDR1 SEHNR, CDR2 FQNEAQ (reference sequence). As DNA, the CDR3 is TGTGCCAGCAGCACCCAAGGTACCGGGACACACGCCTACGAGCAGTACTTC. It encodes CASSTQGTGTHAYEQYF.